The 26 T cell receptor beta chains given below trace back to one sample, sequenced in a study of post-analysis software for immune sequencing data. Unique molecular identifiers were present in the TCR beta cDNA libraries. MiXCR was run by TCRdb on the PCR reads, yielding one entry per CDR3 protein. The sample includes about 540,000 distinct CDR3 sequences, around a third of them seen just once. Notes on the study in general: The study found TRBV5-6, TRBV5-1 and TRBV20-1 among a few TRBV segments more frequent in patients than controls.

Their recognized antigens are unknown. The sequencing sample was made of blood. All receptors derive from a girl under 18 with multiple sclerosis.

This clonotype has a count of ten or more. The rearrangement joins TRBV29-1 to TRBJ2-5, with 9 bases matching TRBD2. The CDR3 covers 15 residues. Per the germline V gene, CDR1 is SQVTM and CDR2 is ANQGSEA. V dropped 6 bases and J dropped 5; count of bases not matched to a gene: 13. The CDR3, as DNA: TGCAGCGTAGCTGTCCTAGCGGGGAAGGGGGAGACCCAGTACTTC. Encoded protein: CSVAVLAGKGETQYF.

V usage is TRBV21-1 and J usage is TRBJ2-7. TRBV21-1 is flagged as a pseudogene. CDR3 length equals 12 residues. CDR3 coding DNA: TGTGCCAGCAGGACAGGAGCCTACGAGCAGTACTTC. Amino acids: CASRTGAYEQYF.

The chain is built from TRBV6-1 and TRBJ1-1, with D unresolved. V was shortened by 6 bases and J by 1 base, with 9 bases between the two germline ends. The CDR3 consists of 13 residues. Germline V gives CDR1 MNHNS, CDR2 SASEGT. CDR3 loop: CASRVKTNTEAFF. CDR3 sequence (DNA): TGTGCCAGCAGGGTCAAGACGAACACTGAAGCTTTCTTT.

This clonotype was observed a handful of times. V usage is TRBV20-1 and J usage is TRBJ1-2; D unresolved. This CDR3 has 13 residues. Between the trimmed V and J ends, which lost 6 bases and 2 bases, there was a span of 13 bases. Germline V gene data show CDR1 as DFQATT and CDR2 as SNEGSKA (reference sequence). The CDR3 region is CSAQDRRNYGYTF. In DNA form, the CDR3 reads TGCAGTGCCCAAGACCGTAGGAACTATGGCTACACCTTC.

This clonotype was counted between two and nine times. The chain has TRBV20-1 and TRBJ1-1; 8 positions agree with TRBD1. Germline CDR1 and CDR2: DFQATT and SNEGSKA (reference sequence). CDR3 size: 13 residues. V gave up 6 bases and J gave up 3 bases; unmatched junction bases: 6. CDR3: CSAAGGSDTEAFF. The CDR3 DNA reads TGCAGTGCCGCAGGGGGCTCGGACACTGAAGCTTTCTTT.

The chain links TRBV7-2 to TRBJ2-7; D is uncertain. The CDR3 sequence is 13 residues long. V dropped 6 bases and J dropped 3 bases, with 12 bases sitting between them. CDR1 and CDR2 from the germline V gene are SGHTA and FQGNSA. The CDR3: CASSSEKSYEQYF. The CDR3 nucleotides read TGTGCCAGCAGTTCAGAGAAGAGCTACGAGCAGTACTTC.

This clonotype appeared a few times. This chain links TRBV12-3 or TRBV12-4 with TRBJ2-1; 9 nucleotides align to TRBD2. The CDR3 is 15 residues long. The V segment lost 0 bases and the J segment 9 bases; nucleotides outside the gene matches: 6. CDR3 sequence: CASSLALAGGREQFF. DNA of the CDR3: TGTGCCAGCAGTTTAGCGCTCGCGGGGGGGCGTGAGCAGTTCTTC.

This chain uses TRBV12-3 or TRBV12-4 with TRBJ1-4; D is unclear. This CDR3 is 17 amino acids long. V dropped 4 bases and J dropped 3 bases, with 18 bases sitting between them. CDR3 in DNA: TGTGCCAGCAGTTCTTCCTATCCGGAGGAGGCTAATGAAAAACTGTTTTTT. Translated: CASSSSYPEEANEKLFF.

This clonotype has only a few counts. The chain has TRBV20-1 and TRBJ1-2; D perhaps matches TRBD1 (6 bases). The CDR3 contains 12 residues. V was shortened by 5 bases and J by 4 bases, with 11 bases between the two germline ends. CDR1 is DFQATT, CDR2 SNEGSKA, per germline (reference sequence). For the CDR3, the DNA is TGCAGTGCTCCCGGACAGTTCTATGGCTACACCTTC. This codes for CSAPGQFYGYTF.

This clonotype was picked up a small number of times. The gene calls are TRBV6-5 and TRBJ2-7, with 11 positions matching TRBD1. The V gene's germline CDR1 is MNHEY and CDR2 SVGAGI. The trim removed 6 bases at V and 0 bases at J, leaving 4 bases unmatched. This CDR3 contains 15 residues. CDR3 bases: TGTGCCAGCAGGGACAGGGGGCAGGGCTCCTACGAGCAGTACTTC. It encodes CASRDRGQGSYEQYF.

This chain joins TRBV6-6 and TRBJ1-5, with D maybe TRBD1 (5 bases). The CDR3 is 15 residues long. V shed 4 bases and J shed 1 base, with 11 bases lying between them. Germline loops: CDR1 MNHNY, CDR2 SVGAGI (reference sequence). The CDR3 loop is CASSFGWGSNQPQHF. As DNA, the CDR3 is TGTGCCAGCAGTTTCGGGTGGGGGAGCAATCAGCCCCAGCATTTT.

This clonotype was detected only a few times. The V call is TRBV20-1, the J call TRBJ2-1, with TRBD2 matching 9 bases. The junction had 5 bases not matched to a gene; V was cut back by 4 bases and J by 4 bases. This CDR3 is 14 amino acids long. Germline V gene data show CDR1 as DFQATT and CDR2 as SNEGSKA (reference sequence). In nucleotides, the CDR3 is TGCAGTGCTACCGGCGGGGGGGTTTACAATGAGCAGTTCTTC. Translating it yields CSATGGGVYNEQFF.

The V call is TRBV3-1, the J call TRBJ2-5; tentative D call: TRBD2 (6 bases). The CDR3 runs 16 residues. V lost 1 base to trimming and J lost 2 bases, with 14 bases between them. CDR1 LGHDT and CDR2 YNNKEL come from the germline V gene (reference sequence). CDR3 DNA sequence: TGTGCCAGCAGCCAAGCAGTGGGGGACTTACAAGAGACCCAGTACTTC. Its protein product is CASSQAVGDLQETQYF.

The CDR3 DNA reads TGTGCCACCAGCCACGGGAAGACATCCTCCAATCAGCCCCAGCATTTT. The encoded protein is CATSHGKTSSNQPQHF. The chain has TRBV10-3 and TRBJ1-5; D is ambiguous. This CDR3 comprises 16 residues. Trimming took 10 bases from V and 3 from J, leaving 22 bases between them. Germline values: CDR1 ENHRY, CDR2 SYGVKD.

V and J are TRBV6-5 and TRBJ2-7; 11 nucleotides match TRBD2. The length of the CDR3 is 16 residues. J gave up 7 bases and V 0 bases, and 8 bases lay outside the gene matches. Germline loops: CDR1 MNHEY, CDR2 SVGAGI. CDR3 DNA: TGTGCCAGCAGTTACTCCCCTAGCGGGGGGTCAGATGAGCAGTACTTC. Protein sequence: CASSYSPSGGSDEQYF.

A few counts support this clonotype. This rearrangement joins TRBV10-3 to TRBJ2-6; D unclear. CDR3 length: 13 residues. Deletions cut 5 bases from V and 0 bases from J, with 2 bases between. Germline loops: CDR1 ENHRY, CDR2 SYGVKD. CDR3 loop: CAISNSGANVLTF. CDR3 bases: TGTGCCATCAGTAACTCTGGGGCCAACGTCCTGACTTTC.

This sequence joins TRBV5-6 and TRBJ2-3, with D perhaps TRBD2 (5 bases). V gave up 3 bases and J gave up 0 bases, with 11 bases separating them. The CDR3 consists of 15 residues. Germline CDR1 reads SGHDT; CDR2 reads YYEEEE. The CDR3 DNA is TGTGCCAGCAGCTGGATAGCGAAAAGCACAGATACGCAGTATTTT. This codes for CASSWIAKSTDTQYF.

This clonotype occurred many times. The chain couples TRBV29-1 to TRBJ2-5; the D is unclear. CDR3 length: 11 amino acids. From germline, CDR1 is SQVTM and CDR2 ANQGSEA. Trimming cost V 5 bases and J 5 bases, with 9 bases left between them. The CDR3 region is CSVRLSETQYF. Here the CDR3 DNA reads TGCAGCGTTAGGCTCAGTGAGACCCAGTACTTC.

Regarding this clonotype: An end of the junction differs from the germline gene, which may be a read error. DNA of the CDR3: TGTACCAGCAGTTTCTATGCGGGGCAGCAAGAGACCCAGTACTTC. It codes for CTSSFYAGQQETQYF. The J gene is TRBJ2-5, the V gene TRBV12-3 or TRBV12-4, with D possibly being TRBD2 (6 bases). The CDR3 sequence is 15 residues long.

V gene TRBV3-1 combines with J gene TRBJ2-5, with D perhaps TRBD2 (5 bases). The ends were cut back, 4 bases at V and 4 bases at J, with 16 bases in the middle. The CDR3 is made up of 15 amino acids. Per germline, CDR1 LGHDT and CDR2 YNNKEL (reference sequence). CDR3 nucleotide sequence: TGTGCCAGCAGCCGCAGCGAAGCGGTCGCAGAGACCCAGTACTTC. This translates into CASSRSEAVAETQYF.

The sample holds a few counts of this clonotype. The CDR3 nucleotides read TGCGCCAGCAGCCAAGGGAGGGGTACCTACGAGCAGTACTTC. The encoded protein is CASSQGRGTYEQYF. V is TRBV5-1 and J is TRBJ2-7; TRBD2 agrees at 7 bases. Germline CDR1 reads SGHRS; CDR2 reads YFSETQ. This CDR3 has 14 amino acids. J was trimmed by 2 bases and V by 4 bases; bases with no gene match: 6.

V and J are TRBV2 and TRBJ2-3; 11 bases align to TRBD2. This CDR3 has 15 residues. Trimming at V came to 11 bases and at J to 6 bases, leaving 13 bases not matched to a gene. The germline CDR1 and CDR2 sequences are SNHLY and FYNNEI. The CDR3 spells CAGNRLAGNRDTQYF. In DNA, the CDR3 is TGTGCCGGCAATAGACTAGCGGGGAACCGGGATACGCAGTATTTT.

The chain is built from TRBV5-1 and TRBJ2-5, with 12 bases identical to TRBD1. CDR3 size: 16 residues. Trimming cost V 4 bases and J 4 bases; bases outside gene matches: 8. The V gene's germline CDR1 is SGHRS and CDR2 YFSETQ. As DNA, the CDR3 is TGCGCCAGCAGCCTGGAGGGACAGGGGGCTGGAGAGACCCAGTACTTC. It codes for CASSLEGQGAGETQYF.

A remark on this clonotype: The junction shows a germline mismatch at one end, possibly a read error. The V call is TRBV7-9, the J call TRBJ2-1, with D perhaps matching TRBD1 (6 bases). Germline V gene sequence: CDR1 SEHNR, CDR2 FQNEAQ (reference sequence). The CDR3 is 13 residues long. The CDR3: CANSQDSYNEQFF. In DNA form, the CDR3 reads TGTGCCAACAGCCAGGACAGTTACAATGAGCAGTTCTTC.

J is TRBJ1-2 and V is TRBV20-1, with a weak D call TRBD1 (5 bases). Per the germline V gene, CDR1 is DFQATT and CDR2 is SNEGSKA (reference sequence). The length of the CDR3 is 13 residues. The V end was cut by 5 bases, the J end by 3 bases, with 13 bases between. CDR3 region: CSAPLQVDYGYTF. As DNA, the CDR3 is TGCAGTGCTCCCCTACAGGTAGACTATGGCTACACCTTC.

The rearrangement uses TRBV7-8 and TRBJ1-5; 7 bases fit TRBD1. Germline V gives CDR1 SGHVS, CDR2 FQNEAQ. There are 16 residues in the CDR3. V shed 1 base and J 1 base; nucleotides not matched to a gene: 4. This CDR3 is CASSLGTGLSNQPQHF. The CDR3, as DNA: TGTGCCAGCAGCTTAGGGACAGGTTTGAGCAATCAGCCCCAGCATTTT.